These 17 T cell receptor beta chains share one sample of origin, sequenced in a study of a mutant IDH1 vaccine in newly diagnosed glioma. Time point of the sample: week 35, safety follow-up. With topical imiquimod, each dose of the vaccine consisted of 300 ug of mutant IDH1 20-mer peptide. For these receptors, no antigen is known. Libraries were prepared by immunoSEQ multiplex PCR; TCRdb keeps only in-frame clonotypes and omits some of them. This sample has 50,000 to 70,000 clones, with 65% to 75% found just once. The sample was PBMCs, taken from a glioma patient whose treatment included an IDH1 peptide vaccine. The receptor set was obtained from a man aged 50 or older with glioma.

This chain links TRBV18 with TRBJ2-7; 7 bases align to TRBD1. Germline V CDR1 and CDR2: KGHSH, LQKENI. V gave up 3 bases and J gave up 4 bases; unmatched junction bases: 9. This CDR3 has 15 amino acids. CDR3 residues: CASSPTRTGGYEQYF. CDR3 nucleotide sequence: TGTGCCAGCTCACCCACTAGGACAGGAGGTTACGAGCAGTACTTC.

V usage is TRBV19 and J usage is TRBJ1-1; no clear D gene. Trimming stripped 5 bases from V and 3 bases from J, with 10 bases between. The germline V gene has CDR1 LNHDA and CDR2 SQIVND (reference sequence). The CDR3 is made up of 13 amino acids. The CDR3 region has the DNA TGTGCCAGTAGTGAGAACAAGGACACTGAAGCTTTCTTT. Amino acids: CASSENKDTEAFF. The full variable domain, in which reference TRBV19 and TRBJ1-1 provide the parts outside the CDR3, is DGGITQSPKYLFRKEGQNVTLSCEQNLNHDAMYWYRQDPGQGLRLIYYSQIVNDFQKGDIAEGYSVSREKKESFPLTVTSAQKNPTAFYLCASSENKDTEAFFGQGTRLTVV.

This clone was detected only a few times. The rearrangement links TRBV11-1 to TRBJ1-1; D is possibly TRBD1 (5 bases). The CDR3 extends over 13 amino acids. Germline CDR1 reads SGHAT; CDR2 reads FQDESV (reference sequence). Between the trimmed V and J ends, which lost 0 bases and 10 bases, there was a span of 12 bases. The CDR3 nucleotides read TGTGCCAGCAGCTTAGCGGGGCCCTTCAGAGCTTTCTTT. Translated, it gives CASSLAGPFRAFF.

This chain links TRBV7-2 with TRBJ2-5, with D hard to call. V was clipped by 3 bases and J by 1 base, with 9 bases between them. Germline loops: CDR1 SGHTA, CDR2 FQGNSA. This CDR3 is built from 14 residues. The CDR3 sequence: CASSFDITQETQYF. The CDR3 DNA reads as TGTGCCAGCAGCTTCGACATAACCCAAGAGACCCAGTACTTC.

The chain has TRBV28 and TRBJ2-3; D remains unclear. Germline lookup yields CDR1 MDHEN and CDR2 SYDVKM. This CDR3 has 13 amino acids. V was pared by 4 bases and J by 6 bases, with 11 bases between. In nucleotides, the CDR3 is TGTGCCAGCAGTTCCCTCACTCGGGATACGCAGTATTTT. This gives the protein CASSSLTRDTQYF.

This chain connects TRBV29-1 to TRBJ2-5; TRBD2 matches 8 bases. Germline V gene sequence: CDR1 SQVTM, CDR2 ANQGSEA. V lost 4 bases and J lost 2; bases outside the gene matches: 3. This CDR3 is built from 13 residues. CDR3 DNA: TGCAGCGTTGGTGCGGGGGGACAAGAGACCCAGTACTTC. Encoded protein: CSVGAGGQETQYF. The complete variable domain, with remaining parts taken from reference TRBV29-1 and TRBJ2-5, reads SAVISQKPSRDICQRGTSLTIQCQVDSQVTMMFWYRQQPGQSLTLIATANQGSEATYESGFVIDKFPISRPNLTFSTLTVSNMSPEDSSIYLCSVGAGGQETQYFGPGTRLLVL.

Note on this clone: This sample includes further DNA sequences coding for the same CDR3. The CDR3 nucleotides are TGCAGCGTAGGGACAGGGAACACTGAAGCTTTCTTT. This encodes CSVGTGNTEAFF. The V call is TRBV29-1, the J call TRBJ1-1, with 8 nucleotides matching TRBD1. CDR1 and CDR2 from the germline V gene are SQVTM and ANQGSEA. This CDR3 region has 12 residues. The V gene end was trimmed by 6 bases and the J gene end by 1 base; junction bases not matched to a gene: 1.

The V gene is TRBV30, the J gene TRBJ1-2; no clear D gene. Germline V gives CDR1 GTSNPN, CDR2 SVGIG (reference sequence). V gave up 4 bases and J gave up 5 bases, with 14 bases separating them. The CDR3 runs to 13 residues. The CDR3 is CAWNRHSKYGYTF. In nucleotides, the CDR3 is TGTGCCTGGAACCGACACTCGAAATATGGCTACACCTTC.

The chain recombines TRBV27 with TRBJ2-2; 8 nucleotides align to TRBD1. The CDR3 covers 16 residues. Germline CDR1 is MNHEY and CDR2 is SMNVEV (reference sequence). V shed 2 bases and J 4 bases; nucleotides not matched to a gene: 6. The CDR3 DNA reads TGTGCCAGCAGTTTAAGGACAGGGAGAGGCACCGGGGAGCTGTTTTTT. Translating it yields CASSLRTGRGTGELFF.

The V gene is TRBV7-9, the J gene TRBJ2-1; 7 positions agree with TRBD2. With V trimmed by 4 bases and J by 9 bases, 3 bases remained unmatched. This CDR3 has 12 residues. The germline V gene has CDR1 SEHNR and CDR2 FQNEAQ (reference sequence). This CDR3 reads CASSYSSGEQFF. CDR3 DNA sequence: TGTGCCAGCAGCTATTCTAGCGGTGAGCAGTTCTTC.

The chain employs TRBV19 and TRBJ1-5; D remains ambiguous. V was clipped by 7 bases and J by 0 bases, with 10 bases between them. The CDR3 is made up of 14 amino acids. From germline, CDR1 is LNHDA and CDR2 SQIVND (reference sequence). CDR3 protein: CASTRSNSNQPQHF. The CDR3 DNA reads TGTGCCAGTACCCGGTCTAATAGCAATCAGCCCCAGCATTTT.

The genes are TRBV6-5 and TRBJ1-6; no clear D gene. V lost 6 bases and J 6 bases, leaving 12 bases between the germline ends. The germline V gene has CDR1 MNHEY and CDR2 SVGAGI. The CDR3 has 14 residues. The CDR3 DNA follows: TGTGCCAGCAGCTCCGGGCCCATTAATTCACCCCTCCACTTT. It yields the protein CASSSGPINSPLHF.

The chain carries TRBV5-1 and TRBJ1-4; the D gene is possibly TRBD1 (5 bases). The CDR3 spans 13 residues. The germline V gene encodes CDR1 SGHRS and CDR2 YFSETQ. V was cut by 1 base and J by 8 bases, with 9 bases left in between. The CDR3 here is CASSLPGGEKLFF. For the CDR3, the DNA is TGCGCCAGCAGCTTGCCCGGGGGAGAAAAACTGTTTTTT.

This chain connects TRBV7-3 to TRBJ2-6, with D maybe TRBD2 (7 bases). CDR1 SGHTA and CDR2 FQGTGA come from the germline V gene. V shed 5 bases and J shed 3 bases, with 11 bases lying between them. The CDR3 loop spans 15 amino acids. The DNA of the CDR3 is TGTGCCAGCAGCCCAAGGGGGGGTGGGGCCAACGTCCTGACTTTC. Translated, it gives CASSPRGGGANVLTF.

This chain links TRBV7-2 with TRBJ1-2, with 8 bases lining up with TRBD1. V lost 7 bases, J lost 8 bases, and 9 bases stayed unmatched. From germline, CDR1 is SGHTA and CDR2 FQGNSA. CDR3 length equals 13 residues. DNA of the CDR3: TGTGCCAGCAACCAGCAGGGGGCGAGGGGCTACACCTTC. Residues: CASNQQGARGYTF.

Within the sample, this clone is medium-sized. The chain has TRBV27 and TRBJ1-1; tentatively, D is TRBD1 (6 bases). Germline loops: CDR1 MNHEY, CDR2 SMNVEV (reference sequence). The length of the CDR3 is 14 residues. Between the trimmed V and J ends, which lost 4 bases and 1 base, there was a span of 10 bases. The CDR3 region is CASSSGGQNTEAFF. For the CDR3, the DNA is TGTGCCAGCAGTTCGGGGGGACAGAACACTGAAGCTTTCTTT.

Points on this clone: The same CDR3 can be traced to other DNA sequences in this sample. This chain joins TRBV7-9 and TRBJ2-2, with D unclear. The CDR3 consists of 13 residues. V lost 4 bases, J lost 5 bases, and 8 bases lay in between. Looked up from germline, CDR1 is SEHNR and CDR2 is FQNEAQ (reference sequence). The CDR3 region is CASSSGGTGELFF. The CDR3 bases are TGTGCCAGCAGCTCGGGTGGAACCGGGGAGCTGTTTTTT. The full variable domain, its missing parts supplied by reference TRBV7-9 and TRBJ2-2, is DTGVSQNPRHKITKRGQNVTFRCDPISEHNRLYWYRQTLGQGPEFLTYFQNEAQLEKSRLLSDRFSAERPKGSFSTLEIQRTEQGDSAMYLCASSSGGTGELFFGEGSRLTVL.